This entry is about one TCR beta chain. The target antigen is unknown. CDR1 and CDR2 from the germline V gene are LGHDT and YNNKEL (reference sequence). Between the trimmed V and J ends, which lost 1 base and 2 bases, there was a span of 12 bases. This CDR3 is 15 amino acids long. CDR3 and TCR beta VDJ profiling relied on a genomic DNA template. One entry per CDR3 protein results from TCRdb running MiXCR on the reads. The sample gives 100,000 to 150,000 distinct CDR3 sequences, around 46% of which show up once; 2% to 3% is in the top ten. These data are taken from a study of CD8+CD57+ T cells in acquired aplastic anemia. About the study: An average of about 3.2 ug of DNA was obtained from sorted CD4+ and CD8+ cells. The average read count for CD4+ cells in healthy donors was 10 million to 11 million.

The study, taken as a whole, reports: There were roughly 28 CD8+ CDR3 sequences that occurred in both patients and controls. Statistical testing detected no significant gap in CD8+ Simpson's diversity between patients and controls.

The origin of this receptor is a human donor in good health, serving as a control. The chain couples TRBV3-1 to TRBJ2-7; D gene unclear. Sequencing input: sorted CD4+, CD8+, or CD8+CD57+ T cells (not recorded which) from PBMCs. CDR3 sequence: CASSQVNSRTYEQYF. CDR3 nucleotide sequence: TGTGCCAGCAGCCAAGTCAACTCCCGCACCTACGAGCAGTACTTC.